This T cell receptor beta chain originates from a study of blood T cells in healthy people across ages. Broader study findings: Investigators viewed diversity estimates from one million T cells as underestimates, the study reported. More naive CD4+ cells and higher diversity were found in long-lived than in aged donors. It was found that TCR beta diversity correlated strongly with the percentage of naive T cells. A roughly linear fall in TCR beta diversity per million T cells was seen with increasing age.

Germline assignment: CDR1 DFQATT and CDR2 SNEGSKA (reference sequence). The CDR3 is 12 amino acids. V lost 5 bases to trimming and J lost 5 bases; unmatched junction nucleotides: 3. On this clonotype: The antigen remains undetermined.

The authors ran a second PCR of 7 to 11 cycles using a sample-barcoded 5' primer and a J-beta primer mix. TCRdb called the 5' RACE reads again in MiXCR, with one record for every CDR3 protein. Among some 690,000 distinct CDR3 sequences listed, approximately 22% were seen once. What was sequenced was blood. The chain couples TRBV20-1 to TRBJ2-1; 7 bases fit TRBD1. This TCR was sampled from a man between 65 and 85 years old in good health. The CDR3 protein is CSAHRGNNEQFF. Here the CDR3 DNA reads TGCAGTGCTCACAGGGGTAACAATGAGCAGTTCTTC.